This T cell receptor (beta chain) came from a study of cytomegalovirus exposure and HLA in healthy donors. V lost 6 bases and J lost 0, with 8 bases in between. Germline V CDR1 and CDR2: MNHEY, SMNVEV (reference sequence). The CDR3 has 13 residues. Data came from immunoSEQ multiplex PCR; TCRdb stores just in-frame clones and leaves some out. This sample has about 190,000 clones, with 84% found just once. V gene TRBV27 combines with J gene TRBJ2-5; no clear D gene. The sample was PBMCs. This receptor was identified in a young man in good health and CMV-seropositive. Here the CDR3 DNA reads TGTGCCAGCAGGCCACAGTACCAAGAGACCCAGTACTTC. Translation: CASRPQYQETQYF.